This T cell receptor beta chain was retrieved from a study of blood T cells in healthy people across ages. PCR was performed a second time for roughly 7 to 11 cycles using a sample-barcoded 5' primer and a J-beta primer mix. TCRdb reprocessed the 5' RACE reads with MiXCR, giving one entry per CDR3 protein. The table lists some 920,000 distinct CDR3 sequences, about 51% of them singletons. CDR1 is SGHDN and CDR2 is FVKESK in the germline V gene. CDR3 length equals 18 residues. The TCR originated in a woman between 55 and 75 years old in good health. The sequenced sample consisted of blood. The chain has TRBV14 and TRBJ2-4, with 9 bases that match TRBD1. Near its end, the DNA agrees better with TRBJ2-7, so the J call may be wrong. The CDR3 loop reads CASSHRDRVGEAIYEQYF. The CDR3 nucleotides read TGTGCCAGCAGCCACCGGGACAGGGTCGGAGAAGCGATTTACGAGCAGTACTTC.